Detailed here is one T cell receptor beta chain. These data originate in a study of blood T cell repertoires in COVID-19. Study-wide context: From the United States, Italy and Spain came samples of acute and convalescent COVID-19. PBMCs, B-cell-depleted T cells, or T cells provided the cDNA or gDNA that made up the material.

Germline CDR1 reads MNHEY; CDR2 reads SVGAGI. The CDR3 sequence is 15 residues long. The J segment lost 6 bases and the V segment lost 7 bases, leaving 12 bases of the junction unmatched. Only in-frame clones appear in the TCRdb table, and some are missing; sequencing was by immunoSEQ multiplex PCR. The top ten hold around 4.5% of the sample, which has approximately 85,000 clones, roughly 89% seen once. The sample taken for sequencing was peripheral blood. The chain is built from TRBV6-5 and TRBJ1-5, with TRBD1 matching over 7 bases. The source of this sequence is a woman aged 80 or older with active or convalescent COVID-19. CDR3 DNA: TGTGCCAGCACCCCGGGGCAGGGGGTCGGTCAGCCCCAGCATTTT. As protein: CASTPGQGVGQPQHF.